This T cell receptor beta chain comes out of a study of T cells in Graves' hyperthyroidism and ophthalmopathy. TCR beta CDR3 regions were amplified from RNA transcripts. First-round RT-PCR targeting the TCR CDR3 was performed with the HTBI primer set. TCRdb re-called the multiplex PCR reads with MiXCR, one entry per CDR3 protein. The sample carries roughly 280,000 distinct CDR3 sequences, 20% to 25% recorded once. The TCR was taken from a young man with Graves' ophthalmopathy. The sequencing input was blood.

DNA of the CDR3: TGTGCCAGCAATATGGGGCGAGTCGGCTACACCTTC. Translating gives CASNMGRVGYTF. The chain combines TRBV12-3 or TRBV12-4 with TRBJ1-2; TRBD1 might be the D (5 bases). This CDR3 region has 12 residues. V was trimmed by 7 bases and J by 8 bases, leaving 14 bases between them.